This entry lists 31 T cell receptor beta chains sequenced from one sample in a study of blood T cells in healthy people across ages. A second PCR of roughly 7 to 11 cycles used a sample-barcoded 5' primer and a J-beta primer mix. MiXCR was run by TCRdb on the 5' RACE reads, yielding one entry per CDR3 protein. The sample lists roughly 1,700,000 distinct CDR3 sequences, roughly 28% seen once, with 7.7% in the top ten. The sample consisted of blood. The receptors stem from a woman in her thirties in good health.

This clonotype was picked up a small number of times. The J gene is TRBJ2-6, the V gene TRBV4-3, with D possibly TRBD1 on 6 matching bases. CDR3 size: 16 residues. V lost 1 base and J 4 bases, leaving 11 bases between the germline ends. Germline V gene lookup returns CDR1 LGHNA and CDR2 YSLEER. CDR3 nucleotides: TGCGCCAGCAGCCAAGGGTGGGGGCGAGGGGCCAACGTCCTGACTTTC. Its translation: CASSQGWGRGANVLTF.

This clonotype came up many times. V usage is TRBV7-9 and J usage is TRBJ2-7; TRBD1 agrees at 7 bases. The CDR3 covers 13 residues. V gave up 6 bases and J gave up 2 bases; unmatched junction bases: 4. Germline CDR1 SEHNR, CDR2 FQNEAQ (reference sequence). The CDR3: CASSSRGPYEQYF. The CDR3 DNA reads as TGTGCCAGCAGTTCTAGGGGGCCCTACGAGCAGTACTTC.

Many counts were recorded for this clonotype. This rearrangement joins TRBV6-6 to TRBJ2-7, with 7 bases that match TRBD1. V dropped 2 bases and J dropped 2; count of bases not matched to a gene: 0. The germline V gene encodes CDR1 MNHNY and CDR2 SVGAGI (reference sequence). CDR3 length: 13 amino acids. This CDR3 is CASSYDRAYEQYF. The CDR3 DNA follows: TGTGCCAGCAGTTACGACAGGGCCTACGAGCAGTACTTC.

The chain has TRBV6-1 and TRBJ2-7; 7 positions agree with TRBD1. V lost 6 bases, J lost 3 bases, and 5 bases stayed unmatched. The CDR3 contains 13 residues. Per germline, CDR1 MNHNS and CDR2 SASEGT. The CDR3 sequence: CASSGTAVYEQYF. The CDR3 DNA reads TGTGCCAGCAGCGGGACAGCTGTCTACGAGCAGTACTTC.

A note on this clonotype: A much more abundant neighbour one base away suggests this may be a read error. The chain couples TRBV11-1 to TRBJ2-7; no clear D. V was cut by 2 bases and J by 2 bases, with 16 bases left in between. Germline V gene sequence: CDR1 SGHAT, CDR2 FQDESV (reference sequence). This CDR3 is 16 amino acids long. The CDR3 nucleotides read TGTGCCAGCAGCTTACCCCGGTCGTCTTCAGCCTACGAGCAGTACTTC. Encoded protein: CASSLPRSSSAYEQYF.

Concerning this clonotype: This may stem from a read error, because a much larger clone lies one nucleotide away. The chain is built from TRBV5-1 and TRBJ2-5; 7 bases are a match to TRBD1. The J call is doubtful: the DNA matches TRBJ2-7 better. The CDR3 runs 17 residues. The germline gives CDR1 SGHRS, CDR2 YFSETQ. The DNA of the CDR3 is TGCGCCAGCAGCCCCGGGACCACAGGGGCCGACCTTTACGAGCAGTACTTC. Its protein is CASSPGTTGADLYEQYF.

The V gene is TRBV12-3 or TRBV12-4, the J gene TRBJ2-7; 9 nucleotides agree with TRBD2. The CDR3 is 16 amino acids. Unmatched junction bases numbered 7, after V lost 1 base and J lost 3 bases. CDR3 nucleotides: TGTGCCAGCAGTTTAGGAGCGGGGGGCTACGACTACGAGCAGTACTTC. Translating it yields CASSLGAGGYDYEQYF.

This clonotype was seen at least ten times. The J gene is TRBJ2-3, the V gene TRBV7-2; no firm D call. Trimming took off 8 bases at V and 3 bases at J, with 12 bases between the two ends. Per germline, CDR1 SGHTA and CDR2 FQGNSA. The CDR3 contains 13 residues. The CDR3 sequence is CASGDRYTDTQYF. DNA for the CDR3: TGTGCCAGCGGGGATCGCTATACAGATACGCAGTATTTT.

This clonotype came up once. The V call is TRBV12-3 or TRBV12-4, the J call TRBJ1-1; tentative D call: TRBD1 (6 bases). V lost 2 bases and J 4 bases, leaving 11 bases between the germline ends. The CDR3 has 14 amino acids. The CDR3 nucleotides read TGTGCCAGCAGTTTATGGGGGGGCATCACTGAAGCTTTCTTT. Residues: CASSLWGGITEAFF.

J is TRBJ2-7 and V is TRBV7-2; no clear D gene. Germline V CDR1 and CDR2: SGHTA, FQGNSA. V lost 2 bases and J 2 bases, leaving 10 bases between the germline ends. The CDR3 runs to 14 residues. The DNA for the CDR3 is TGTGCCAGCAGCTTATCCCGCGGTACCTACGAGCAGTACTTC. Protein sequence: CASSLSRGTYEQYF.

Regarding this clonotype: An end of the junction differs from the germline gene, which may be a read error. The V call is TRBV20-1, the J call TRBJ2-6, with D unclear. Germline lookup yields CDR1 DFQATT and CDR2 SNEGSKA (reference sequence). CDR3 size: 14 residues. The CDR3 reads CSAPTGSGVNVLTF. DNA of the CDR3: TGCAGTGCCCCGACGGGCTCTGGGGTCAACGTCCTGACTTTC.

This clonotype has a handful of counts. The chain joins TRBV6-6 to TRBJ2-1; the match to TRBD2 covers 7 bases. V trimming: 7 bases; J trimming: 2 bases; junction bases outside the gene matches: 11. Germline loops: CDR1 MNHNY, CDR2 SVGAGI (reference sequence). The CDR3 is 16 residues long. The CDR3 DNA sequence: TGTGCCAGCAATAGCCGCCTGAGCGGGACCTACAATGAGCAGTTCTTC. Translating it yields CASNSRLSGTYNEQFF.

This chain joins TRBV4-2 and TRBJ2-5; D gene unclear. Between the trimmed V and J ends, which lost 0 bases and 2 bases, there was a span of 10 bases. The CDR3 has 15 amino acids. The V gene's germline CDR1 is LGHNA and CDR2 YNFKEQ. As DNA, the CDR3 is TGTGCCAGCAGCCAAGATATGAGTGGGCAAGAGACCCAGTACTTC. It is translated as CASSQDMSGQETQYF.

This clonotype was counted ten times or more. This chain connects TRBV5-1 to TRBJ1-2; D possibly corresponds to TRBD1 (5 bases). V was cut by 2 bases and J by 6 bases, with 8 bases left in between. Germline V gives CDR1 SGHRS, CDR2 YFSETQ. This CDR3 is built from 12 residues. CDR3 in amino acids: CASSFQGDGYTF. In DNA, the CDR3 is TGCGCCAGCAGCTTCCAGGGCGATGGCTACACCTTC. Based on the CDR3 plus reference TRBV5-1 and TRBJ1-2, the full variable domain is KAGVTQTPRYLIKTRGQQVTLSCSPISGHRSVSWYQQTPGQGLQFLFEYFSETQRNKGNFPGRFSGRQFSNSRSEMNVSTLELGDSALYLCASSFQGDGYTFGSGTRLTVV.

This clonotype was recorded at least ten times. The J gene is TRBJ2-7, the V gene TRBV20-1; 7 bases align to TRBD1. V was pared by 5 bases and J by 1 base, with 11 bases of the junction left unmatched. The CDR3 is made up of 15 amino acids. Germline-derived CDR1 and CDR2 are DFQATT and SNEGSKA (reference sequence). CDR3 coding DNA: TGCAGTGCTGGCGGAAACCACAGGGGATCCTACGAGCAGTACTTC. Protein product: CSAGGNHRGSYEQYF.

This clonotype was recorded many times. The gene calls are TRBV6-5 and TRBJ1-2; D is unresolved. The CDR3 loop spans 15 amino acids. Germline V CDR1 and CDR2: MNHEY, SVGAGI. Trimming cost V 2 bases and J 2 bases, with 12 bases left between them. CDR3 region: CASSYRAGRNYGYTF. CDR3 bases: TGTGCCAGCAGTTACAGGGCGGGGAGGAACTATGGCTACACCTTC.

About this clonotype: Just one base apart from a much larger clone, this may be a read error. This chain joins TRBV2 and TRBJ2-5; TRBD2 might be the D (6 bases). TRBJ2-7 explains the end of the DNA better; the J call may be wrong. The CDR3 is made up of 14 amino acids. Germline V gene data show CDR1 as SNHLY and CDR2 as FYNNEI. CDR3 nucleotides: TGTGCCAGCAGTCCGTCAGCGGGCTCCTGCGAGCAGTACTTC. Translation: CASSPSAGSCEQYF.

In this sample, this clonotype turned up a few times. The chain recombines TRBV4-1 with TRBJ2-2; 8 bases line up with TRBD2. CDR3 size: 20 residues. Losses at the gene ends were 1 base for V and 3 bases for J; bases not matched to a gene: 16. From germline, CDR1 is MGHRA and CDR2 YSYEKL. The CDR3 is CASSQGPLAGKRLDTGELFF. DNA of the CDR3: TGCGCCAGCAGCCAAGGCCCGTTAGCGGGGAAAAGGCTGGACACCGGGGAGCTGTTTTTT.

This clonotype has only a few counts. V gene TRBV20-1 combines with J gene TRBJ2-3; TRBD2 might be the D (5 bases). Between the trimmed V and J ends, which lost 1 base and 4 bases, there was a span of 12 bases. CDR1 and CDR2 (germline): DFQATT, SNEGSKA (reference sequence). The length of the CDR3 is 14 residues. The CDR3 DNA sequence: TGCAGTGCTAGAGTCCCCGGGGAGCCAGATACGCAGTATTTT. Protein product: CSARVPGEPDTQYF.

This clonotype was seen repeatedly, ten times or more. V is TRBV4-1 and J is TRBJ2-1; 7 bases map to TRBD1. The CDR3 length is 17 residues. Germline CDR1 reads MGHRA; CDR2 reads YSYEKL. Trimming removed 2 bases from V and 9 bases from J; junction bases left unmatched: 16. CDR3 loop: CASSQSRGSSERSEQFF. CDR3 nucleotides: TGCGCCAGCAGCCAATCCAGGGGGTCTTCGGAAAGAAGTGAGCAGTTCTTC.

This clonotype was observed a few times. V and J are TRBV24-1 and TRBJ2-1; the match to TRBD1 covers 9 bases. Germline V CDR1 and CDR2: KGHDR, SFDVKD. The trim removed 4 bases at V and 6 bases at J, leaving 6 bases unmatched. The CDR3 is made up of 15 amino acids. CDR3 DNA sequence: TGTGCCACCAGTGACGCGGGACAGGGCGTCAATGAGCAGTTCTTC. It specifies CATSDAGQGVNEQFF.

The V call is TRBV20-1, the J call TRBJ2-7; 9 bases match TRBD1. This CDR3 region has 17 residues. The germline V gene has CDR1 DFQATT and CDR2 SNEGSKA (reference sequence). V lost 0 bases to trimming and J lost 3 bases; unmatched junction nucleotides: 12. The CDR3 coding sequence is TGCAGTGCTAGAGATACCCTTTCGAAGGGACAGGGCTACGAGCAGTACTTC. Its translation is CSARDTLSKGQGYEQYF.

The chain has TRBV20-1 and TRBJ2-1; TRBD2 aligns across 9 bases. In germline, CDR1 is DFQATT, CDR2 SNEGSKA (reference sequence). The CDR3 loop spans 14 amino acids. After removal of 1 base from V and 4 bases from J, the junction contained 2 bases not matched to a gene. The CDR3: CSARGAGGYNEQFF. The DNA for the CDR3 is TGCAGTGCTAGAGGGGCGGGGGGGTACAATGAGCAGTTCTTC.

The rearrangement uses TRBV20-1 and TRBJ2-3; unclear D gene. With 6 bases removed from V and 7 bases from J, the gap between germline ends came to 11 bases. The CDR3 spans 11 residues. Germline V gene data show CDR1 as DFQATT and CDR2 as SNEGSKA (reference sequence). CDR3 DNA sequence: TGCAGTGCGTCGATCGAGTATACGCAGTATTTT. The encoded protein is CSASIEYTQYF.

The chain carries TRBV2 and TRBJ1-2; no definite D call. The germline V gene encodes CDR1 SNHLY and CDR2 FYNNEI. V lost 5 bases and J 8 bases, leaving 15 bases between the germline ends. CDR3 length: 13 residues. In nucleotides, the CDR3 is TGTGCCAGCAGTATTAAGGGCAGTGAGGGCTACACCTTC. This encodes CASSIKGSEGYTF.

This clonotype was seen ten or more times. The chain is built from TRBV7-2 and TRBJ2-5; TRBD2 aligns across 14 bases. Germline values: CDR1 SGHTA, CDR2 FQGNSA. The CDR3 is 17 amino acids. Losses at the gene ends were 4 bases for V and 4 bases for J; bases not matched to a gene: 8. In DNA, the CDR3 is TGTGCCAGCAGCTCTGGGACTAGCGGGAGATATGGAGAGACCCAGTACTTC. Protein: CASSSGTSGRYGETQYF.

The chain combines TRBV19 with TRBJ2-1; possibly TRBD1 or TRBD2 for D (5 bases each). The ends were cut back, 2 bases at V and 7 bases at J, with 18 bases in the middle. The CDR3 runs 16 residues. Germline V gene data show CDR1 as LNHDA and CDR2 as SQIVND (reference sequence). The CDR3 nucleotides are TGTGCCAGTAGTATAAGGGGAGTTGGGGGACCAAATGAGCAGTTCTTC. Protein product: CASSIRGVGGPNEQFF.

The genes are TRBV12-3 or TRBV12-4 and TRBJ2-2; no firm D call. The germline V and J ends were trimmed by 5 bases and 7 bases, with 11 bases remaining between them. The CDR3 totals 13 residues. CDR3 protein: CASSPVGYGELFF. The DNA of the CDR3 is TGTGCCAGCAGTCCCGTAGGGTACGGGGAGCTGTTTTTT.

The chain is built from TRBV5-1 and TRBJ2-5; D possibly uses TRBD1 or TRBD2 (6 bases each). The V gene's germline CDR1 is SGHRS and CDR2 YFSETQ. The CDR3 is 13 amino acids. Trimming pared 7 bases from V and 4 bases from J, leaving 14 bases between. CDR3 sequence: CASFSEGGETQYF. The CDR3 DNA is TGCGCCAGCTTCTCGGAGGGGGGAGAGACCCAGTACTTC.

This clonotype was seen a few times. The chain uses TRBV18 and TRBJ2-5; 7 bases fit TRBD2. The germline gives CDR1 KGHSH, CDR2 LQKENI. The CDR3 is made up of 14 amino acids. V was pared by 4 bases and J by 4 bases, with 6 bases of the junction left unmatched. The CDR3 region has the DNA TGTGCCAGCTCACTGCGGGAGTGGGGAGAGACCCAGTACTTC. Protein product: CASSLREWGETQYF.

This sequence joins TRBV10-1 and TRBJ1-1; TRBD1 is a possible D gene (6 bases). The CDR3 loop spans 14 amino acids. The germline V and J ends were trimmed by 2 bases and 1 base, with 8 bases remaining between them. Germline V gives CDR1 WNHNN, CDR2 SYGVQD (reference sequence). CDR3 nucleotides: TGCGCCAGCAGTGAGAGGACAGCGAACACTGAAGCTTTCTTT. This gives the protein CASSERTANTEAFF.